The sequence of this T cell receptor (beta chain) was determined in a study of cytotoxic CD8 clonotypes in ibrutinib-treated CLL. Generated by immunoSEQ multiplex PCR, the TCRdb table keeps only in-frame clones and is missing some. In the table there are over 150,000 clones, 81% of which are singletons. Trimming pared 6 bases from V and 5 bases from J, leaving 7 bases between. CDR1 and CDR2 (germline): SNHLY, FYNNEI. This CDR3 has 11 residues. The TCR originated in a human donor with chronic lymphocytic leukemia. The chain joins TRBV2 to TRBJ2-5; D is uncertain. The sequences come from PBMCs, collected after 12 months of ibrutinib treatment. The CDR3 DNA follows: TGTGCCAGCAGAGTTGGGGAGACCCAGTACTTC. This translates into CASRVGETQYF.